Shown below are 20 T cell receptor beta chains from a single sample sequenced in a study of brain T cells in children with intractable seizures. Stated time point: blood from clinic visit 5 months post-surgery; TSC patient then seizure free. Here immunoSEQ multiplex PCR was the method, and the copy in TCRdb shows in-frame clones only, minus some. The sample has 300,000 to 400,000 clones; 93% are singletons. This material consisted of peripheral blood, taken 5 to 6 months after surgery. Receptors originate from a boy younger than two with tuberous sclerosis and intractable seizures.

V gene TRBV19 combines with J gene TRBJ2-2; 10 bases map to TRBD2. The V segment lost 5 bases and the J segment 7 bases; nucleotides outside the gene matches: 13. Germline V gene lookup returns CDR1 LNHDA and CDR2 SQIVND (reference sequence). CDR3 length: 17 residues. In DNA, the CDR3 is TGTGCCAGTAGTCCTCTCCGAGCGGGGGGGCGCGGCGGGGAGCTGTTTTTT. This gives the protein CASSPLRAGGRGGELFF.

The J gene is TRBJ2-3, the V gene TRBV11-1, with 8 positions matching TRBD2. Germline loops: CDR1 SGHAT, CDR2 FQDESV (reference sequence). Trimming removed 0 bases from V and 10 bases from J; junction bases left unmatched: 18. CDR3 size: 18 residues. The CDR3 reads CASSLAGRGGSPALSQYF. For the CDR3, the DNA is TGTGCCAGCAGCTTAGCGGGTCGGGGGGGCAGCCCTGCACTCTCGCAGTATTTT.

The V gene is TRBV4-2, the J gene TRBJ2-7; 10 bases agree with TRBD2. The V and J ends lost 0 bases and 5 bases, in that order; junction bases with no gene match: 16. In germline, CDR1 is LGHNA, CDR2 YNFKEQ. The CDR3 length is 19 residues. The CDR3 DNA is TGTGCCAGCAGCCAAGATTATGCGGGTCCTAGCGGGAGAACGGACGAGCAGTACTTC. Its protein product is CASSQDYAGPSGRTDEQYF.

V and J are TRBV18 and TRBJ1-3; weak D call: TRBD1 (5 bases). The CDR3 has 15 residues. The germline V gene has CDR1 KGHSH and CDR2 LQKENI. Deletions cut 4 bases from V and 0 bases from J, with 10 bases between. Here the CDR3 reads CASSLGPPSGNTIYF. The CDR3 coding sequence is TGTGCCAGCTCACTGGGACCCCCCTCTGGAAACACCATATATTTT. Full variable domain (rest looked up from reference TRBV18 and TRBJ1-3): NAGVMQNPRHLVRRRGQEARLRCSPMKGHSHVYWYRQLPEEGLKFMVYLQKENIIDESGMPKERFSAEFPKEGPSILRIQQVVRGDSAAYFCASSLGPPSGNTIYFGEGSWLTVV.

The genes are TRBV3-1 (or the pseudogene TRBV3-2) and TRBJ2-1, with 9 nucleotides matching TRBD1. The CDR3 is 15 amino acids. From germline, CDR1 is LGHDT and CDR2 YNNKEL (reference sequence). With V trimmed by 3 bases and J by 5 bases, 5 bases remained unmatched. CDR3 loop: CASSHGGTGHNEQFF. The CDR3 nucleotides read TGTGCCAGCAGCCACGGTGGGACAGGGCACAATGAGCAGTTCTTC.

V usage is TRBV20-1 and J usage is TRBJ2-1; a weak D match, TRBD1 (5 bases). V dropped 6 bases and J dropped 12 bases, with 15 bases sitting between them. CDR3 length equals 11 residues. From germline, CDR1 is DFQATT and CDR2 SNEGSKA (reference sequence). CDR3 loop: CSAEQEPRQFF. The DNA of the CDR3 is TGCAGTGCGGAACAGGAACCGAGGCAGTTCTTC.

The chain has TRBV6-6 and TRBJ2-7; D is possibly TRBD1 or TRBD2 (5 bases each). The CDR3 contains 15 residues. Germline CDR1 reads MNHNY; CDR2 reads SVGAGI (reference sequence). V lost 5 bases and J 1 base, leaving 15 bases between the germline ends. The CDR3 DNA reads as TGTGCCAGCAGTCCGGGGACCGAAACTTCCTACGAGCAGTACTTC. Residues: CASSPGTETSYEQYF.

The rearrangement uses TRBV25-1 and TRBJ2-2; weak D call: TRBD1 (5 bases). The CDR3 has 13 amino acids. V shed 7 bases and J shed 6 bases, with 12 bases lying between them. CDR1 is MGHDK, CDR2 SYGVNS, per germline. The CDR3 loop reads CASNNWGSGELFF. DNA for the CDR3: TGTGCCAGCAATAATTGGGGCTCCGGGGAGCTGTTTTTT.

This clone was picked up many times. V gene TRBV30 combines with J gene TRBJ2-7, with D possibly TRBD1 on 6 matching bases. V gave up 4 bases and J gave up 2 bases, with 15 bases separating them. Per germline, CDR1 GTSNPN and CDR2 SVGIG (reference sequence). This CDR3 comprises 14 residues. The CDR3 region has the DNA TGTGCCTGGACTCAGGACAGCCGGGCCTACGAGCAGTACTTC. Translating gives CAWTQDSRAYEQYF.

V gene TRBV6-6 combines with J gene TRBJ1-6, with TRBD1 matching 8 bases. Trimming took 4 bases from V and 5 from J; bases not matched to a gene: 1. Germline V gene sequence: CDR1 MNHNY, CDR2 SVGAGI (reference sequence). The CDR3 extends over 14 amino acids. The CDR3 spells CASSSDRDNSPLHF. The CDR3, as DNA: TGTGCCAGCAGTTCGGACAGGGATAATTCACCCCTCCACTTT.

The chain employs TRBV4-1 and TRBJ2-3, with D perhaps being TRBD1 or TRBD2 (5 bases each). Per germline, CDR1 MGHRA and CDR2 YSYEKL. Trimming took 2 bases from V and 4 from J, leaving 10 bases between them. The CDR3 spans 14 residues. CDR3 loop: CASSQFLGADTQYF. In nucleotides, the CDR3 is TGCGCCAGCAGCCAATTTCTGGGGGCAGATACGCAGTATTTT.

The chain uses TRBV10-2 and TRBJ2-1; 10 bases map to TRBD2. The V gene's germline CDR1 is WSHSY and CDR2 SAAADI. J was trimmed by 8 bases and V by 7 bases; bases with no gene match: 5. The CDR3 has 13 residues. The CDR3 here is CASKAGGWDEQFF. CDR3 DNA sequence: TGCGCCAGCAAAGCGGGAGGGTGGGATGAGCAGTTCTTC.

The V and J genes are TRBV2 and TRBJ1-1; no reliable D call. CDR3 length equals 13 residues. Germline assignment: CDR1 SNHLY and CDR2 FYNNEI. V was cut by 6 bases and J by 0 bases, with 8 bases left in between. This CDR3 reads CASRTVMNTEAFF. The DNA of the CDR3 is TGTGCCAGCAGAACGGTTATGAACACTGAAGCTTTCTTT.

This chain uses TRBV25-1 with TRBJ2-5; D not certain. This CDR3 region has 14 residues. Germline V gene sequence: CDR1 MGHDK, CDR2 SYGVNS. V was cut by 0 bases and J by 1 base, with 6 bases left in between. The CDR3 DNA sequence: TGTGCCAGCAGTGAATACATGGTCCAAGAGACCCAGTACTTC. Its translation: CASSEYMVQETQYF.

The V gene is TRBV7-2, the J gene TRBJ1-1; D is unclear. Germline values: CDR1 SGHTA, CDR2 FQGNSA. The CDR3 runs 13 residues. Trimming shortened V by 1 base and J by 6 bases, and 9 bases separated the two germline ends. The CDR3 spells CASSLGPRSEAFF. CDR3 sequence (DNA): TGTGCCAGCAGCTTAGGTCCGCGGTCTGAAGCTTTCTTT.

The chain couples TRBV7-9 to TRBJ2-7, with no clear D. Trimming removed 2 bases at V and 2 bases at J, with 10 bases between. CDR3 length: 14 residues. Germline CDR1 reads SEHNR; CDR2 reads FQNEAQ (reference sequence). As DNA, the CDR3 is TGTGCCAGCAGCTTACTGGCAGACACCTACGAGCAGTACTTC. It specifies CASSLLADTYEQYF.

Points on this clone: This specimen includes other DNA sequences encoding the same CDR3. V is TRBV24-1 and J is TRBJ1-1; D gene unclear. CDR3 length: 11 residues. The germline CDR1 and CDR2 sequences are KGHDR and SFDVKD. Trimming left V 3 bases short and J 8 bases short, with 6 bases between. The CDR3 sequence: CATSDLREAFF. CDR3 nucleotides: TGTGCCACCAGTGATCTGAGAGAAGCTTTCTTT.

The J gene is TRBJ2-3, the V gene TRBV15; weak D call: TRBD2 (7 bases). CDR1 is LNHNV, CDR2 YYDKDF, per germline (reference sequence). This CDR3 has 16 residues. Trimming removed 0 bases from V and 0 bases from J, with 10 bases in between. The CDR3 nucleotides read TGTGCCACCAGCAGAGATGGGGGGGCCAGCACAGATACGCAGTATTTT. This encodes CATSRDGGASTDTQYF.

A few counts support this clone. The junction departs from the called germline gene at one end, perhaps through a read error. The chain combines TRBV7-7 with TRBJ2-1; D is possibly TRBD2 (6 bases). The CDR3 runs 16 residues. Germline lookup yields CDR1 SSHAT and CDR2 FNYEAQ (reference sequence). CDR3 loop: CASSLEGLVTYNEQFF. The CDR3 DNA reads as TGTGCTAGCAGCTTAGAGGGACTCGTAACATACAATGAGCAGTTCTTC.

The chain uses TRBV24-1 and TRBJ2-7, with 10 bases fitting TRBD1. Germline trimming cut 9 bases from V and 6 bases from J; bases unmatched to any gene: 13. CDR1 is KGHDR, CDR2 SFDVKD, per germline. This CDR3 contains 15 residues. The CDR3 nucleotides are TGTGCCACCGGGACAGGGGACGGAAGACCCCCCGAGCAGTACTTC. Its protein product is CATGTGDGRPPEQYF.